This T cell receptor beta chain was documented in a study of blood T cell repertoires in COVID-19. The CDR3 spans 16 residues. Assay: immunoSEQ multiplex PCR; the TCRdb copy retains only in-frame clones and omits some. The table lists about 300,000 clones, just under 90% of them singletons. The material sequenced was PBMCs or T cells enriched from blood (not recorded which). The receptor was derived from a woman in her forties or fifties who had been exposed to COVID-19. This rearrangement joins TRBV21-1 to TRBJ1-2; TRBD1 was called by the table and not checked on the DNA. TRBV21-1 has pseudogene status. As DNA, the CDR3 is TGTGCCAGCAGCAAATGGACCTTGGGGGCTGGCTATGGCTACACCTTC. Protein: CASSKWTLGAGYGYTF.